This is a list of T cell receptor beta chains from one sample in a study of CD8+CD57+ T cells in acquired aplastic anemia. TCRdb analysed the reads with MiXCR anew, one entry per CDR3 protein. The top ten hold 13% of the sample, which has roughly 170,000 distinct CDR3 sequences, almost 50% seen once. What was sequenced was sorted CD4+, CD8+, or CD8+CD57+ T cells (not recorded which) from PBMCs. The receptors were sampled from a human donor with aplastic anemia. Both conserved end residues are part of each CDR3. Fields, in order: V gene, J gene, CDR3 protein.

v_call: TRBV4-2
j_call: TRBJ2-5
cdr3_aa: CASSLVTGGQETQYF

v_call: TRBV20-1
j_call: TRBJ1-6
cdr3_aa: CSADMISNSPLHF

v_call: TRBV7-8
j_call: NA
cdr3_aa: CASSIGYSYEQYF

v_call: TRBV2
j_call: TRBJ2-7
cdr3_aa: CASSTQIQYEQYF

v_call: TRBV9
j_call: TRBJ2-2
cdr3_aa: CASSEGSAGTGELFF

v_call: TRBV9
j_call: TRBJ1-1
cdr3_aa: CASSVNRGGTEAFF

v_call: TRBV15
j_call: TRBJ1-1
cdr3_aa: CATSRVSVRTGSEAFF

v_call: TRBV12-3/TRBV12-4
j_call: TRBJ2-3
cdr3_aa: CASSLEVQDTQYF

v_call: TRBV7-6
j_call: TRBJ1-1
cdr3_aa: CASSSRDRKNTEAFF

v_call: TRBV20-1
j_call: TRBJ1-2
cdr3_aa: CSANPRGLDGYTF

v_call: TRBV7-3
j_call: TRBJ1-3
cdr3_aa: CASSLLGQGSGNTIYF

v_call: TRBV20-1
j_call: TRBJ2-7
cdr3_aa: CSARDYRSDEQYF

v_call: TRBV25-1
j_call: TRBJ2-7
cdr3_aa: CASSSQTSGGEYEQYF

v_call: TRBV20-1
j_call: TRBJ2-1
cdr3_aa: CSAPEEGLEQFF

v_call: TRBV2
j_call: TRBJ2-5
cdr3_aa: CASRRGARQTQYF

v_call: TRBV19
j_call: TRBJ1-2
cdr3_aa: CAPPRGYTF

v_call: TRBV7-7
j_call: TRBJ2-2
cdr3_aa: CASRNANTGELFF

v_call: TRBV7-2
j_call: TRBJ1-2
cdr3_aa: CASSLADLYGYTF

v_call: TRBV20-1
j_call: TRBJ1-4
cdr3_aa: CSASQGLNEKLFF

v_call: TRBV15
j_call: TRBJ1-5
cdr3_aa: CATSRERRQGGNQPQHF

v_call: TRBV11-1
j_call: TRBJ2-7
cdr3_aa: CASSLGLAGYYEQYF

v_call: TRBV7-2
j_call: TRBJ2-7
cdr3_aa: CASSYGGNQYF

v_call: TRBV25-1
j_call: TRBJ1-6
cdr3_aa: CASSELVPSYSPLHF

v_call: TRBV2
j_call: TRBJ2-7
cdr3_aa: CASSDTSGGAYEQYF

v_call: TRBV6-1
j_call: TRBJ1-6
cdr3_aa: CASIRSPGQGSSPLHF

v_call: TRBV2
j_call: TRBJ1-6
cdr3_aa: CASMQGPNSPLHF

v_call: TRBV20-1
j_call: TRBJ2-1
cdr3_aa: CSAGRQGVWNEQFF

v_call: TRBV15
j_call: TRBJ2-7
cdr3_aa: CATSRGQKQYEQYF

v_call: TRBV20-1
j_call: TRBJ2-1
cdr3_aa: CSARKGSGLNEQFF

v_call: TRBV5-1
j_call: TRBJ2-3
cdr3_aa: CASSLGRGGTDTQYF

v_call: TRBV15
j_call: TRBJ2-6
cdr3_aa: CATSREGPGTGANVLTF

v_call: TRBV20-1
j_call: TRBJ2-1
cdr3_aa: CSATTSNEQFF

v_call: TRBV29-1
j_call: TRBJ1-2
cdr3_aa: CSVEEPVRNYGYTF

v_call: TRBV24-1
j_call: TRBJ2-3
cdr3_aa: CATSDSGETTDTQYF

v_call: TRBV5-8
j_call: TRBJ2-5
cdr3_aa: CASSLVLAGVETQYF

v_call: TRBV5-6
j_call: TRBJ2-5
cdr3_aa: CASSTQGLETQYF

v_call: TRBV15
j_call: TRBJ2-2
cdr3_aa: CATSRDFGELFF